The 25 T cell receptor beta chains listed next were all sequenced from one sample in a study of T cell repertoires in cytomegalovirus infection. Using its own MiXCR run on the reads, TCRdb lists one record per CDR3 protein. The table includes around 130,000 distinct CDR3 sequences, approximately 8.8% detected once. The sample consisted of PBMCs. These receptors were collected from a human donor in good health (CMV status not recorded). Some clones in this sample may be carry-over from other donors' samples.

This clonotype was seen many times. This chain links TRBV7-2 with TRBJ2-7; D ambiguous. The CDR3 runs 13 residues. V was cut by 5 bases and J by 7 bases, with 15 bases left in between. CDR1 SGHTA and CDR2 FQGNSA come from the germline V gene. As DNA, the CDR3 is TGTGCCAGCAGCGCCTCCCGGGCTGGGGAGCAGTACTTC. Its translation is CASSASRAGEQYF.

This clonotype has a count of ten or more. This chain joins TRBV27 and TRBJ2-1, with D perhaps TRBD2 (6 bases). Germline CDR1 is MNHEY and CDR2 is SMNVEV (reference sequence). V was shortened by 6 bases and J by 9 bases, with 15 bases between the two germline ends. CDR3 length equals 13 residues. This CDR3 reads CASSHAPGVEQFF. The CDR3 bases are TGTGCCAGCAGCCACGCCCCGGGGGTTGAGCAGTTCTTC.

This clonotype was seen repeatedly, ten times or more. The J gene is TRBJ2-1, the V gene TRBV11-3; a weak D match, TRBD2 (6 bases). Trimming stripped 4 bases from V and 4 bases from J, with 20 bases between. This CDR3 has 17 amino acids. Germline V gene data show CDR1 as SGHNT and CDR2 as YENEEA. This CDR3 is CASSSRVMDGGYNEQFF. As DNA, the CDR3 is TGTGCCAGCAGCTCTCGAGTGATGGACGGGGGATACAATGAGCAGTTCTTC. Supplemented by reference TRBV11-3 and TRBJ2-1, the full variable domain reads EAGVVQSPRYKIIEKKQPVAFWCNPISGHNTLYWYLQNLGQGPELLIRYENEEAVDDSQLPKDRFSAERLKGVDSTLKIQPAELGDSAVYLCASSSRVMDGGYNEQFFGPGTRLTVL.

This clonotype was recorded at least ten times. The gene calls are TRBV5-1 and TRBJ1-5; D might be TRBD1 (6 bases). CDR1 is SGHRS and CDR2 is YFSETQ in the germline V gene. The CDR3 is made up of 14 amino acids. Between the trimmed V and J ends, which lost 4 bases and 3 bases, there was a span of 11 bases. The CDR3 nucleotides are TGCGCCAGCAGCAGCGGACAGAACAATCAGCCCCAGCATTTT. Encoded protein: CASSSGQNNQPQHF.

This clonotype was seen many times. The chain has TRBV5-5 and TRBJ2-3; maybe TRBD1 (6 bases). CDR1 is SGHKS, CDR2 YYEKEE, per germline (reference sequence). The ends were cut back, 3 bases at V and 4 bases at J, with 6 bases in the middle. The CDR3 is 12 residues long. CDR3 loop: CASSWGPDTQYF. The CDR3 DNA reads as TGTGCCAGCAGCTGGGGGCCAGATACGCAGTATTTT.

This chain joins TRBV11-2 and TRBJ1-1, with TRBD1 matching 9 bases. Germline V gene lookup returns CDR1 SGHAT and CDR2 FQNNGV. There are 14 residues in the CDR3. With 4 bases clipped from V and 6 bases from J, the junction kept 6 bases outside the gene matches. CDR3 region: CASSSGQGRAEAFF. The CDR3, as DNA: TGTGCCAGCAGCTCCGGACAGGGGCGGGCTGAAGCTTTCTTT.

This sequence joins TRBV29-1 and TRBJ2-1; 8 bases align to TRBD2. V shed 7 bases and J 1 base; nucleotides not matched to a gene: 3. Germline V gene data show CDR1 as SQVTM and CDR2 as ANQGSEA. This CDR3 is built from 13 residues. The CDR3 loop is CSAERGSYNEQFF. CDR3 DNA: TGCAGCGCCGAGCGGGGGTCCTACAATGAGCAGTTCTTC.

This clonotype was recorded many times. The V and J genes are TRBV6-5 and TRBJ1-3; 7 bases line up with TRBD1. Germline CDR1 reads MNHEY; CDR2 reads SVGAGI. The CDR3 has 17 amino acids. With 2 bases clipped from V and 2 bases from J, the junction kept 9 bases outside the gene matches. In nucleotides, the CDR3 is TGTGCCAGCAGTTACGGGGCAGGGGGAGTTGCTGGAAACACCATATATTTT. It yields the protein CASSYGAGGVAGNTIYF.

This clonotype was seen ten or more times. The chain recombines TRBV28 with TRBJ1-2; no definite D call. V was trimmed by 6 bases and J by 2 bases, leaving 16 bases between them. The CDR3 is 15 amino acids. The germline V gene has CDR1 MDHEN and CDR2 SYDVKM. The chain's CDR3 is CASSRTDLLNYGYTF. In DNA, the CDR3 is TGTGCCAGCAGCCGAACCGACTTACTAAACTATGGCTACACCTTC.

This clonotype was observed a handful of times. Sequence at one end of the junction differs from germline and may be a read error. This sequence joins TRBV12-3 or TRBV12-4 and TRBJ1-5, with a tentative D call TRBD1 (6 bases). The CDR3 consists of 14 residues. DNA of the CDR3: TGTGCCAGCAGTTTAGGGGGGGCCAATCGGCCCCAGCATTTT. This gives the protein CASSLGGANRPQHF.

This clonotype was seen repeatedly, ten times or more. In nucleotides, the CDR3 is TGTGCCAGCAGCCAAGCCCGTGGACAGGCGCCTTCTAACTATGGCTACACCTTC. As protein: CASSQARGQAPSNYGYTF. The V call is TRBV3-1, the J call TRBJ1-2; 7 nucleotides agree with TRBD1. Losses at the gene ends were 1 base for V and 0 bases for J; bases not matched to a gene: 11. CDR3 length: 18 residues. In germline, CDR1 is LGHDT, CDR2 YNNKEL (reference sequence).

The chain has TRBV20-1 and TRBJ1-2; D is unclear. The germline CDR1 and CDR2 sequences are DFQATT and SNEGSKA (reference sequence). The length of the CDR3 is 12 residues. V was pared by 3 bases and J by 7 bases, with 12 bases between. The CDR3 DNA reads TGCAGTGCTAGCTTGCCCGATCTTGGCTACACCTTC. This encodes CSASLPDLGYTF.

The chain is built from TRBV19 and TRBJ1-2; no clear D gene. The CDR3 totals 13 residues. Germline V gene sequence: CDR1 LNHDA, CDR2 SQIVND (reference sequence). V was clipped by 7 bases and J by 4 bases, with 13 bases between them. The CDR3 nucleotides are TGTGCCAGTAACCCGCGCAGCGGCTATGGCTACACCTTC. Its protein product is CASNPRSGYGYTF.

A word on this clonotype: As the CDR3 is not closed by the conserved phenylalanine or tryptophan, this likely results from a read error. The chain joins TRBV7-9 to TRBJ2-6; no firm D call. In germline, CDR1 is SEHNR, CDR2 FQNEAQ (reference sequence). CDR3 length: 12 amino acids. V lost 5 bases and J 6 bases, leaving 5 bases between the germline ends. The chain's CDR3 is CASSPQANVLTL. CDR3 nucleotide sequence: TGTGCCAGCAGCCCCCAGGCCAACGTCCTGACTCTC.

This clonotype was recorded a few times. The CDR3 coding sequence is TGTGCCAGCAGCTTTGCGGACTATGGCTACACCTTC. This encodes CASSFADYGYTF. The chain recombines TRBV7-9 with TRBJ1-2, with no clear D. The CDR3 loop spans 12 amino acids. CDR1 and CDR2 (germline): SEHNR, FQNEAQ (reference sequence). Trimming removed 3 bases from V and 3 bases from J, with 5 bases in between.

The sample holds many counts of this clonotype. V gene TRBV5-6 combines with J gene TRBJ2-2; a possible D gene is TRBD2 (6 bases). Trimming removed 4 bases from V and 4 bases from J, with 14 bases in between. The germline V gene encodes CDR1 SGHDT and CDR2 YYEEEE. The CDR3 spans 15 residues. CDR3 nucleotide sequence: TGTGCCAGCAGCCTGCGGGGCAGTAGCACCGGGGAGCTGTTTTTT. Amino acids: CASSLRGSSTGELFF.

This clonotype has at least ten counts. The chain employs TRBV7-9 and TRBJ1-5; no reliable D call. Between the trimmed V and J ends, which lost 4 bases and 5 bases, there was a span of 6 bases. The CDR3 has 12 amino acids. Germline V gene data show CDR1 as SEHNR and CDR2 as FQNEAQ (reference sequence). The CDR3 sequence: CASSSGHQPQHF. The CDR3, as DNA: TGTGCCAGCAGCTCCGGCCATCAGCCCCAGCATTTT.

This clonotype was seen a handful of times. The chain couples TRBV19 to TRBJ1-2, with a possible D match to TRBD1 (5 bases). This CDR3 has 14 residues. Trimming took off 10 bases at V and 0 bases at J, with 15 bases between the two ends. Germline-derived CDR1 and CDR2 are LNHDA and SQIVND (reference sequence). This chain's CDR3 is CATAGARTNYGYTF. In DNA, the CDR3 is TGTGCCACGGCTGGGGCGCGAACTAACTATGGCTACACCTTC.

This clonotype occurred many times. J is TRBJ2-7 and V is TRBV20-1, with D unresolved. The CDR3 extends over 14 amino acids. Trimming took off 0 bases at V and 5 bases at J, with 14 bases between the two ends. From germline, CDR1 is DFQATT and CDR2 SNEGSKA (reference sequence). CDR3 residues: CSARDLERAHEQYF. CDR3 coding DNA: TGCAGTGCTAGAGATCTGGAAAGGGCCCACGAGCAGTACTTC.

Ten or more counts support this clonotype. V gene TRBV7-2 combines with J gene TRBJ2-7; D might be TRBD1 (5 bases). Trimming removed 5 bases from V and 2 bases from J, with 10 bases in between. The V gene's germline CDR1 is SGHTA and CDR2 FQGNSA. This CDR3 has 13 residues. CDR3 protein: CASSLQGTYEQYF. CDR3 bases: TGTGCCAGCAGCCTTCAGGGAACCTACGAGCAGTACTTC.

CDR3 region: CASGVDYGYTF. CDR3 sequence (DNA): TGTGCCTCTGGGGTAGACTATGGCTACACCTTC. The chain links TRBV19 to TRBJ1-2; D remains unclear. The CDR3 is 11 amino acids. Germline V gene lookup returns CDR1 LNHDA and CDR2 SQIVND (reference sequence). V gave up 11 bases and J gave up 3 bases, with 10 bases separating them.

The chain uses TRBV20-1 and TRBJ2-7, with D uncertain. V was clipped by 1 base and J by 1 base, with 8 bases between them. Per the germline V gene, CDR1 is DFQATT and CDR2 is SNEGSKA (reference sequence). The CDR3 runs 13 residues. CDR3 amino acids: CSARGASSYEQYF. CDR3 in DNA: TGCAGTGCTAGAGGGGCATCATCCTACGAGCAGTACTTC.

This clonotype was counted many times. The chain recombines TRBV11-2 with TRBJ2-1, with 7 positions matching TRBD1. Losses at the gene ends were 6 bases for V and 6 bases for J; bases not matched to a gene: 2. The CDR3 extends over 12 amino acids. Germline V gene sequence: CDR1 SGHAT, CDR2 FQNNGV. In nucleotides, the CDR3 is TGTGCCAGCAGTCGGACAGGCAATGAGCAGTTCTTC. Its protein product is CASSRTGNEQFF.

This clonotype was counted a few times. The chain joins TRBV29-1 to TRBJ2-1; 7 nucleotides line up with TRBD1. Germline V CDR1 and CDR2: SQVTM, ANQGSEA. This CDR3 is built from 14 residues. After removal of 7 bases from V and 3 bases from J, the junction contained 9 bases not matched to a gene. DNA for the CDR3: TGCAGCGCCATCTCGCAGGGGGACTACAATGAGCAGTTCTTC. As protein: CSAISQGDYNEQFF.

This clonotype was seen many times. This chain uses TRBV5-5 with TRBJ1-1; no firm D call. Germline CDR1 and CDR2: SGHKS and YYEKEE (reference sequence). The V end lost 0 bases, the J end lost 0 bases, and 9 bases lay between the germline ends. The CDR3 loop spans 15 amino acids. The CDR3 DNA sequence: TGTGCCAGCAGCTTGGATCCGGGCCTGAACACTGAAGCTTTCTTT. Translation gives CASSLDPGLNTEAFF.